This T cell receptor beta chain was recorded in a study of CXCR3-negative and CXCR3-positive naive CD8 T cells. Study results and caveats: TRB CDR3s were more hydrophobic in CXCR3-positive than in CXCR3-negative naive cells.

Remarks on this clonotype: Its specificity is unknown.

The CDR3 extends over 20 amino acids. Germline values: CDR1 KGHSH, CDR2 LQKENI. The naive CD8+ gate required CD45RO-CCR7+CD27+CD95- phenotype. UMI-labeled 5' RACE yielded the TRB cDNA libraries. TCRdb reprocessed the 5' RACE reads and keeps a single row for each CDR3 protein, giving no DNA. Recorded for this sample: roughly 65,000 distinct CDR3 sequences. The clonotype comes from a human donor in good health. Some clones in this sample may be carry-over from other donors' samples. Sequences were obtained from naive CXCR3+ CD8+ T cells from blood. Documented subset: CD45RO-CCR7+CD27+CD95- naive CD8+ T cells expressing CXCR3 (TNR3+). This chain connects TRBV18 to TRBJ2-1. The CDR3: CASSPPLTYMAASSYNEQFF.